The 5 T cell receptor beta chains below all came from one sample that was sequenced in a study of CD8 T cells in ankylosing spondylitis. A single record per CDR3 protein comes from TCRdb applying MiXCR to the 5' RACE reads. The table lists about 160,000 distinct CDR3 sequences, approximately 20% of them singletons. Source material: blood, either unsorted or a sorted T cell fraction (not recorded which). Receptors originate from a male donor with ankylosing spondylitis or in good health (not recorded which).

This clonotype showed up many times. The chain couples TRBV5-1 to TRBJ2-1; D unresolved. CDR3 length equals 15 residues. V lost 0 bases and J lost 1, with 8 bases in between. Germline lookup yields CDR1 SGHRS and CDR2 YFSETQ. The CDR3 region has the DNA TGCGCCAGCAGCTTGGCCCGCGTGTCCTACAATGAGCAGTTCTTC. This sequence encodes CASSLARVSYNEQFF.

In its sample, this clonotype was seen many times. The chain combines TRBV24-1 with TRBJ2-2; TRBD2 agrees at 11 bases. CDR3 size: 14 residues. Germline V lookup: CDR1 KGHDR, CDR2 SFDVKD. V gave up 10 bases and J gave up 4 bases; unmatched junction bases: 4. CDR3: CATSGRAITGELFF. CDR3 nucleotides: TGTGCCACTAGCGGGAGGGCCATCACCGGGGAGCTGTTTTTT.

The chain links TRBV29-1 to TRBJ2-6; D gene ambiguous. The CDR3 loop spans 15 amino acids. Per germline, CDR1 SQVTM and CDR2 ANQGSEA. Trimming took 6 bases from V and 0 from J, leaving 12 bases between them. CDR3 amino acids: CSVWHSRSGANVLTF. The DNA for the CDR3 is TGCAGCGTCTGGCACTCCCGCTCTGGGGCCAACGTCCTGACTTTC.

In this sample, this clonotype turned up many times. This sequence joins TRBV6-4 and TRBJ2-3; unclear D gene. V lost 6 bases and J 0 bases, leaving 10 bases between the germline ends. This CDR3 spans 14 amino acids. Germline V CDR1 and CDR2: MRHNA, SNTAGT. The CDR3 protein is CASSASASTDTQYF. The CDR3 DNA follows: TGTGCCAGCAGCGCAAGTGCCAGCACAGATACGCAGTATTTT.

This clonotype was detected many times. As DNA, the CDR3 is TGCGCCAGCAGTTCCGACAGAATCTCCTACGAGCAGTACTTC. Translation: CASSSDRISYEQYF. The chain carries TRBV5-1 and TRBJ2-7; the D gene is possibly TRBD1 (5 bases). There are 14 residues in the CDR3. Trimming pared 5 bases from V and 0 bases from J, leaving 12 bases between. CDR1 and CDR2 from the germline V gene are SGHRS and YFSETQ.